This record covers a single T cell receptor (beta chain). No antigen is known for it. The data originate from a study of cytomegalovirus exposure and HLA in healthy donors. Points from the study as a whole: TCR clusters originating in the first cohort tended to co-occur in the 120 validation repertoires, according to a later analysis.

Profiling relied on immunoSEQ multiplex PCR, and the TCRdb table lists in-frame clones only, not all of them. The sample comprises over 120,000 clones, 85% to 90% of which are singletons, and around 6% rests with the top ten. The CDR3 has 15 residues. Trimming pared 5 bases from V and 0 bases from J, leaving 14 bases between. Germline V gene data show CDR1 as SNHLY and CDR2 as FYNNEI. This sequence originates from a woman aged 25 to 39 in good health and CMV-seropositive. The chain uses TRBV2 and TRBJ2-7; D possibly corresponds to TRBD1 (6 bases). The sample comprised PBMCs. CDR3 region: CASSPPVRGSYEQYF. The CDR3 nucleotides read TGTGCCAGCAGTCCCCCAGTCAGGGGCTCCTACGAGCAGTACTTC.